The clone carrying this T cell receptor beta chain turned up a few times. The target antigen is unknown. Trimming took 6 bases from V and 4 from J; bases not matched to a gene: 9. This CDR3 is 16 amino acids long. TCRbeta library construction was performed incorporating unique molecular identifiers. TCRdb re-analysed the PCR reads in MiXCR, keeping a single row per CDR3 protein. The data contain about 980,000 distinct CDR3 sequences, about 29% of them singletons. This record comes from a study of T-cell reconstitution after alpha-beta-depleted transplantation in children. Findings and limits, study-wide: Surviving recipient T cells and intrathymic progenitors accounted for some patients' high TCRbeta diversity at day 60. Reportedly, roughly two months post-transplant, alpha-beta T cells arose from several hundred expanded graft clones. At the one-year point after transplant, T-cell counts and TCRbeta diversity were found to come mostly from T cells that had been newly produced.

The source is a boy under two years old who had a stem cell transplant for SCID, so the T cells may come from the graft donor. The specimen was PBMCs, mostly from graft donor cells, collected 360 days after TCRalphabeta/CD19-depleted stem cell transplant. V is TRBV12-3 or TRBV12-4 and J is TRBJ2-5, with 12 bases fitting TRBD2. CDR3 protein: CASRSLAGGRVETQYF. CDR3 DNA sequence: TGTGCCAGCAGGTCCCTAGCGGGGGGGCGAGTAGAGACCCAGTACTTC.